This TCR beta chain was recovered during a study of T cell repertoires in cytomegalovirus infection (dated by TCRdb to the late 2010s). Background on the whole study: Because public TCR beta signatures pointed to carriage of CMV infection together with the matching HLA type, the HLA type of each donor mattered for the analysis.

The CDR3 covers 16 residues, taking in both the cysteine and the phenylalanine. The read is trimmed to its CDR3 DNA, 48 bases read in frame from base 1. V is shortened by 3 bases, J by 0 bases, and the region joining them spans 11 bases. Reading the germline V gene gives CDR1 SGHVS and CDR2 FNYEAQ. A word on this clonotype: The target of this receptor is not known. Within one base of it there is no much larger clone, and no base qualities were kept.

The sample was run on an Illumina HiSeq 1500. The public reads were run again by TCRdb, first through fastp at Q25 and then through MiXCR, and only productive beta chains were kept. Entries are consolidated by CDR3 protein sequence, retaining the most common genes and DNA. The sample data list approximately 700,000 distinct CDR3 sequences, and 35% of these were observed just once. The ten biggest clones cover more than 2.5% of the sample. Broad study findings and their caveats: In both this cohort and an independent cohort of 300 to 450 donors, the cumulative frequency of public TCR beta family members distinguished carriers of CMV infection plus the relevant HLA type. The ex vivo response was dominated by HLA-C-restricted CMV-specific TCR beta clonotypes, which also provided the single most frequent clonotype in two of eight donors.

The specimen sequenced was PBMCs. The rearranged chain carries TRBV7-6 and TRBJ2-2; TRBD2 is a possible D gene, resting on 6 matching bases. The TCR sequence derives from a human donor in good health (CMV status not recorded). Some clones in this sample may be carry-over from other donors' samples. The DNA sequence is given as TGTGCCAGCAGCTTTTATCGCGGGGCGAACACCGGGGAGCTGTTTTTT. It is translated as CASSFYRGANTGELFF.